What follows are 10 T cell receptor beta chains derived from one specimen sequenced in a study of blood T cell repertoires in COVID-19. This table comes from immunoSEQ multiplex PCR, and its TCRdb copy is limited to in-frame clones, with some not included. The data contain roughly 480,000 clones, roughly 89% of them singletons. Sequenced input: peripheral blood. The receptors come from a young man with COVID-19, enrolled during active disease.

This sequence joins TRBV13 and TRBJ2-7, with D possibly TRBD1 on 5 matching bases. The CDR3 runs 14 residues. V gave up 5 bases and J gave up 3 bases, with 14 bases separating them. Germline CDR1 is PRHDT and CDR2 is FYEKMQ (reference sequence). CDR3: CASSPPEQGYEQYF. Here the CDR3 DNA reads TGTGCCAGCAGCCCTCCCGAGCAGGGCTACGAGCAGTACTTC.

The chain uses TRBV4-1 and TRBJ2-5; a weak D match, TRBD1 (5 bases). The V and J ends lost 2 bases and 6 bases respectively, with 10 bases between them. Germline loops: CDR1 MGHRA, CDR2 YSYEKL. CDR3 length: 13 amino acids. The CDR3 sequence: CASSQQVGQTQYF. CDR3 DNA sequence: TGCGCCAGCAGCCAACAAGTGGGGCAGACCCAGTACTTC.

The genes are TRBV3-1 (or the pseudogene TRBV3-2) and TRBJ2-1; 8 bases match TRBD1. Unmatched junction bases numbered 12, after V lost 3 bases and J lost 8 bases. The germline gives CDR1 LGHDT, CDR2 YNNKEL (reference sequence). The CDR3 has 16 amino acids. The DNA of the CDR3 is TGTGCCAGCAGCCAGCGGGACAGGCGGAGGATCCATGAGCAGTTCTTC. Translating it yields CASSQRDRRRIHEQFF.

Points on this clone: In the same sample, other DNA sequences code for this CDR3. The chain has TRBV5-1 and TRBJ1-1, with D possibly matching TRBD1 (5 bases). The V gene lost 0 bases and the J gene lost 2 bases, with 8 bases spanning the gap. There are 14 residues in the CDR3. Per germline, CDR1 SGHRS and CDR2 YFSETQ. This CDR3 reads CASSLGGANTEAFF. The CDR3 bases are TGCGCCAGCAGCTTGGGCGGGGCAAACACTGAAGCTTTCTTT.

This chain joins TRBV2 and TRBJ1-5; 11 nucleotides match TRBD1. The CDR3 contains 13 residues. Trimming took 8 bases from V and 5 from J; bases not matched to a gene: 2. Germline V lookup: CDR1 SNHLY, CDR2 FYNNEI. CDR3 residues: CASGQGADQPQHF. The CDR3 DNA reads TGTGCCAGCGGACAGGGGGCTGATCAGCCCCAGCATTTT.

A single count supports this clone. V gene TRBV3-1 (or the pseudogene TRBV3-2) combines with J gene TRBJ1-2; 7 positions match TRBD1. Germline V lookup: CDR1 LGHDT, CDR2 YNNKEL (reference sequence). The CDR3 is 13 amino acids. V trimming: 5 bases; J trimming: 4 bases; junction bases outside the gene matches: 4. CDR3 DNA: TGTGCCAGCAGCAACCGGGACAGCTATGGCTACACCTTC. Its protein is CASSNRDSYGYTF.

The V and J genes are TRBV5-4 and TRBJ2-1; 11 bases map to TRBD2. Germline V gene lookup returns CDR1 SGHNT and CDR2 YYREEE (reference sequence). The CDR3 extends over 15 amino acids. After removal of 3 bases from V and 7 bases from J, the junction contained 6 bases not matched to a gene. The CDR3 here is CASSSGLAVVNEQFF. CDR3 sequence (DNA): TGTGCCAGCAGCTCGGGACTAGCGGTTGTAAATGAGCAGTTCTTC.

The chain recombines TRBV7-2 with TRBJ2-7; perhaps TRBD1 as D (5 bases). In germline, CDR1 is SGHTA, CDR2 FQGNSA. CDR3 length equals 17 residues. V lost 0 bases and J lost 3, with 18 bases in between. DNA for the CDR3: TGTGCCAGCAGCTTAGCGCTAAGGTCGAAGGACATCTACGAGCAGTACTTC. This codes for CASSLALRSKDIYEQYF.

In this sample, this clone turned up many times. The chain joins TRBV4-1 to TRBJ2-7; D is undetermined. Germline V gene sequence: CDR1 MGHRA, CDR2 YSYEKL. The V gene lost 0 bases and the J gene lost 4 bases, with 4 bases spanning the gap. There are 12 residues in the CDR3. In DNA, the CDR3 is TGCGCCAGCAGCCAAGATCTTTACGAGCAGTACTTC. This encodes CASSQDLYEQYF.

The chain combines TRBV6-5 with TRBJ1-1; D remains ambiguous. CDR3 length equals 14 residues. Germline CDR1 reads MNHEY; CDR2 reads SVGAGI. Trimming pared 4 bases from V and 0 bases from J, leaving 9 bases between. CDR3 DNA sequence: TGTGCCAGCAGTTCTGGAGCAATGAACACTGAAGCTTTCTTT. It specifies CASSSGAMNTEAFF.